These T cell receptor beta chains were read from a single sample in a study of shared clonotypes between healthy human individuals. Clones were sequenced by immunoSEQ multiplex PCR, and TCRdb holds only the in-frame ones, with some missing. The table has 300,000 to 400,000 clones, around 79% seen once; the top ten hold under 11%. Sequenced material: memory CD4+ T cells sorted from blood. All receptors derive from a man aged 25 to 40 in good health. CDR3s include the opening cysteine and the closing phenylalanine or tryptophan. D genes are given only for firm matches. Clone size, where shown, is once, few, many, or a class for clones that have expanded.

J | D | size | V | DNA | CDR3
TRBJ1-5 | . | few | TRBV2 | TGTGCCAGCAGGTTACAGGGAAATCAGCCCCAGCATTTT | CASRLQGNQPQHF
TRBJ2-7 | TRBD2 | . | TRBV5-5 | TGTGCCAGCAGCCAGACTAGCGGGAGTTATAACGAGCAGTACTTC | CASSQTSGSYNEQYF
TRBJ2-7 | . | many | TRBV11-2 | TGTGCCAGCAGCTTAGCAGGTTACGAGCAGTACTTC | CASSLAGYEQYF
TRBJ1-4 | . | . | TRBV19 | TGTGCCAGCGATTTCACAGGGTGGAGGGAAAAACTGTTTTTT | CASDFTGWREKLFF
TRBJ2-4 | TRBD2 | . | TRBV10-3 | TGTGCCATCAGTGAGTGGTCTAGCGGCTCTCTAGCCAAAAACATTCAGTACTTC | CAISEWSSGSLAKNIQYF
TRBJ1-3 | . | . | TRBV9 | TGTGCCAGCAGCGTAGCCCCACAGGGAACAGCTGGAAGCACCATATATTTT | CASSVAPQGTAGSTIYF
TRBJ2-3 | TRBD2 | few | TRBV5-4 | TGTGCCAGCACCCGTTACGAGGGAGGGAGGGCAGATACGCAGTATTTT | CASTRYEGGRADTQYF
TRBJ2-1 | . | . | TRBV5-5 | TGTGCCAGCAGCATGCAAAGTGCCAGTGAGTTCTTC | CASSMQSASEFF
TRBJ2-7 | . | . | TRBV5-1 | TGCGCCAGCAGCCTGGCGGGACAGTCAAACGAGCAGTACTTC | CASSLAGQSNEQYF
TRBJ2-2 | . | . | TRBV7-3 | TGTGCCAGCAGCTTAGGCAGGTCGTTACCCGGGGAGCTGTTTTTT | CASSLGRSLPGELFF
TRBJ1-1 | TRBD1 | . | TRBV18 | TGTGCCAGCTCACCGGGACAGGGGAACACTGAAGCTTTCTTT | CASSPGQGNTEAFF
TRBJ2-5 | . | . | TRBV11-2 | TGTGCCAGCAGCTTAGATGGGACGGAAAAAGAGACCCAGTACTTC | CASSLDGTEKETQYF
TRBJ1-2 | . | . | TRBV19 | TGTGCCAGTAGTCTAACCAGGGGAGGTAAAGCTAACTATGGCTACACCTTC | CASSLTRGGKANYGYTF
TRBJ2-1 | TRBD2 | few | TRBV5-1 | TGCGCCAGCAGCTCCCAGGGGCTAGCGGGAGGAAATGAGCAGTTCTTC | CASSSQGLAGGNEQFF
TRBJ1-4 | . | . | TRBV5-6 | TGTGCCAGCAGCTGGGCAGGTGGGCAGGGAGACCTGGGGATCGGAAAACTGTTTTTT | CASSWAGGQGDLGIGKLFF
TRBJ1-3 | . | . | TRBV5-1 | TGCGCCAGCAAAGGGGTCCGGAACACCATATATTTT | CASKGVRNTIYF
TRBJ2-2 | . | . | TRBV13 | TGTGCCAGCAGCCGCTTGGACGCGAACACCGGGGAGCTGTTTTTT | CASSRLDANTGELFF
TRBJ1-1 | . | many | TRBV7-9 | TGTGCCAGCAGCTTAAGGTTCCGTTCCGAGAGTGAAGCTTTCTTT | CASSLRFRSESEAFF
TRBJ2-1 | . | . | TRBV7-8 | TGTGCCAGCAGCTTACGCGGGCTCCGGGAGTTCTTC | CASSLRGLREFF
TRBJ2-1 | . | . | TRBV5-4 | TGTGCCAGCAGCTTGGTCTACAATGAGCAGTTCTTC | CASSLVYNEQFF
TRBJ2-5 | . | . | TRBV5-6 | TGTGCCAGCAGCTTGGCCGGCTGGGCCGTGGAGACCCAGTACTTC | CASSLAGWAVETQYF
TRBJ2-1 | . | few | TRBV6-1 | TGTGCCAGCAGTGAAGCGGGCGGCTACAATGAGCAGTTCTTC | CASSEAGGYNEQFF
TRBJ2-5 | . | . | TRBV25-1 | TGTGCCAGCAGCCCGACAATGAAAGAGACCCAGTACTTC | CASSPTMKETQYF
TRBJ2-1 | . | . | TRBV6-1 | TGTGCCAGCAGCACACAATTCAATGAGCAGTTCTTC | CASSTQFNEQFF
TRBJ2-2 | TRBD1 | . | TRBV18 | TGTGCCAGCTCACCTGTACAGGGGGTTGGCGAGCTGTTTTTT | CASSPVQGVGELFF
TRBJ2-1 | . | . | TRBV5-4 | TGTGCCAGCAGCTCCTCCCAGAGCTCCTACAATGAGCAGTTCTTC | CASSSSQSSYNEQFF
TRBJ2-2 | . | . | TRBV7-2 | TGTGCCAGCAGCTTAGAGGGGTGGAACACCGGGGAGCTGTTTTTT | CASSLEGWNTGELFF
TRBJ2-1 | TRBD2 | . | TRBV6-6 | TGTGCCAGCAGCCGTTGGACTAGCGGGAGTTTGGGTGAGCAGTTCTTC | CASSRWTSGSLGEQFF
TRBJ1-5 | . | . | TRBV6-1 | TGTGCCAGCAGTGGTCCTCAGCCCCAGCATTTT | CASSGPQPQHF
TRBJ2-3 | . | few | TRBV5-1 | TGCGCCAGCAGCTTGGACTGGACCTCCACAGATACGCAGTATTTT | CASSLDWTSTDTQYF
TRBJ1-1 | . | . | TRBV7-3 | TGTGCCAGCAGCCGCTCCGGGACGGAGGAAGCTTTCTTT | CASSRSGTEEAFF
TRBJ1-1 | . | once | TRBV5-1 | TGCGCCAGCAGCTTATCAGAGAACACTGAAGCTTTCTTT | CASSLSENTEAFF
TRBJ2-3 | TRBD2 | . | TRBV7-9 | TGTGCCAGCAGCTTACTGGGACTAAGCACAGATACGCAGTATTTT | CASSLLGLSTDTQYF
TRBJ2-2 | . | . | TRBV18 | TGTGCCAGCTCACGGGTTCCCCCCCCGAACACCGGGGAGCTGTTTTTT | CASSRVPPPNTGELFF
TRBJ2-6 | . | . | TRBV5-5 | TGTGCCAGCAGCACGGGCCCGCTTCTCTCTGGGGCCAACGTCCTGACTTTC | CASSTGPLLSGANVLTF
TRBJ2-7 | . | . | TRBV9 | TGTGCCAGCAGCGAAGGCCCGGTAGGGAACGCCTACGAGCAGTACTTC | CASSEGPVGNAYEQYF
TRBJ2-5 | . | . | TRBV19 | TGTGCCAGTAGTGCTGGACAGGCGACGGGAGAAGAGACCCAGTACTTC | CASSAGQATGEETQYF
TRBJ2-6 | . | few | TRBV11-2 | TGTGCCAGCACACGTCGCGAGGGTGGTTTGTGGGGGGCCAACGTCCTGACTTTC | CASTRREGGLWGANVLTF
TRBJ2-3 | TRBD2 | . | TRBV5-1 | TGCGCCAGCAGCTTGGGTAGCGGGGATGATACGCAGTATTTT | CASSLGSGDDTQYF
TRBJ1-1 | TRBD1 | . | TRBV4-1 | TGCGCCAGCAGCCAAATCCGACAGGGGAACACTGAAGCTTTCTTT | CASSQIRQGNTEAFF